This T cell receptor (beta chain) originates from a study of PD-1 blockade in mismatch repair-deficient tumors (dated 2017 in TCRdb). A note on the overall study: Between late 2013 and 2016, 80 to 90 consecutive patients with 12 mismatch repair-deficient cancer types, all previously treated and progressing, were enrolled in the trial. Tumor-associated T cell clones were tracked in the peripheral blood of patients responding to PD-1 blockade by deep sequencing of TCR CDR3 regions. Study-wide conclusions, independent of this receptor: Tumor-resident clones, often undetectable in blood before treatment, expanded rapidly after pembrolizumab and then contracted, generally before radiologic responses.

The CDR3 has 16 amino acids, counting the end cysteine and phenylalanine. Only the CDR3 DNA is retained, 48 bases long and in frame from the first base. The germline V gene encodes CDR1 SGHVS and CDR2 FNYEAQ. Relative to germline, V is missing 3 bases and J is missing 4 bases, with 9 bases of the junction outside any gene match. The library relied on the immunoSEQ multiplex PCR assay. Sourced from immuneACCESS, this table was stored by TCRdb with only in-frame sequences that have V and J called. A share of the clones is absent; for the studies checked, an unresolved V gene accounts for under half, and the remainder has no known explanation. This sample lists around 25,000 clones; approximately 88% were detected once. The ten largest clonotypes hold approximately 3.1% of the sample. The sample's time point, from its label and the paper: peripheral blood before pembrolizumab. For each enrolled patient, mismatch repair deficiency was established using either polymerase chain reaction or immunohistochemistry. TCR sequencing was performed for a few patients who responded to pembrolizumab therapy. Pembrolizumab PD-1 blockade was prospectively tested in advanced mismatch repair-deficient cancers, regardless of tissue of origin, in the phase II trial. Peripheral blood T cell samples were collected serially, before PD-1 blockade began and at several time points afterward. Blood sampling times were expressed in weeks after the first pembrolizumab dose.

A remark on this clone: Its antigen remains undetermined. No clone much larger than this one lies a single base away; base qualities are absent.

The chain was built from TRBV7-6 and TRBJ2-5; 9 of the junction bases match TRBD1. This material consisted of PBMCs, taken before pembrolizumab treatment. The source is an adult with mismatch repair-deficient cancer. The CDR3 protein sequence reads: CASSFTIRTGVETQYF. The DNA sequence is as follows: TGTGCCAGCAGCTTCACAATACGGACAGGGGTAGAGACCCAGTACTTC.